Presented here are 14 T cell receptor beta chains from one specimen sequenced in a study of T cell changes during pregnancy in multiple sclerosis. The method was immunoSEQ multiplex PCR; TCRdb's version includes in-frame clones alone and lacks a portion of them. Of more than 55,000 clones detected, 75% to 95% appear once; the ten largest clones hold around 3.3%. This sample comprised peripheral blood, obtained after pregnancy. All receptors come from a female donor in good health, enrolled as a control in a pregnancy study.

This clone has a single count. V usage is TRBV4-1 and J usage is TRBJ2-7, with 8 positions matching TRBD2. This CDR3 is built from 16 residues. The V gene end was trimmed by 3 bases and the J gene end by 4 bases; junction bases not matched to a gene: 11. CDR1 MGHRA and CDR2 YSYEKL come from the germline V gene. CDR3 region: CASSQDSTSGPYEQYF. CDR3 bases: TGCGCCAGCAGCCAGGATAGCACTAGCGGCCCTTACGAGCAGTACTTC.

This chain links TRBV19 with TRBJ2-1, with 9 positions matching TRBD2. Trimming cost V 3 bases and J 10 bases; bases outside gene matches: 13. The CDR3 is made up of 16 amino acids. Germline V gene sequence: CDR1 LNHDA, CDR2 SQIVND (reference sequence). The CDR3 region has the DNA TGTGCCAGTAGTATCCATAGCGGGAGCCGTCAAGGAGAGCAGTTCTTC. Translating gives CASSIHSGSRQGEQFF.

This chain connects TRBV6-6 to TRBJ2-1; 7 nucleotides line up with TRBD2. CDR3 size: 15 residues. With V trimmed by 5 bases and J by 7 bases, 11 bases remained unmatched. Germline CDR1 reads MNHNY; CDR2 reads SVGAGI (reference sequence). Here the CDR3 reads CASSALAGVLNEQFF. The CDR3 bases are TGTGCCAGCAGTGCCCTGGCGGGAGTGCTTAATGAGCAGTTCTTC.

J is TRBJ2-7 and V is TRBV9; 8 bases agree with TRBD1. CDR3 length: 15 amino acids. V trimming: 0 bases; J trimming: 0 bases; junction bases outside the gene matches: 2. CDR1 and CDR2 (germline): SGDLS, YYNGEE. CDR3 sequence: CASSVGTGPSYEQYF. The CDR3, as DNA: TGTGCCAGCAGCGTAGGGACAGGGCCCTCCTACGAGCAGTACTTC. The whole variable domain, filled in from reference TRBV9 and TRBJ2-7, reads DSGVTQTPKHLITATGQRVTLRCSPRSGDLSVYWYQQSLDQGLQFLIQYYNGEERAKGNILERFSAQQFPDLHSELNLSSLELGDSALYFCASSVGTGPSYEQYFGPGTRLTVT.

This chain connects TRBV27 to TRBJ2-5, with D possibly TRBD2 on 6 matching bases. This CDR3 region has 13 residues. V was shortened by 5 bases and J by 0 bases, with 7 bases between the two germline ends. Germline CDR1 is MNHEY and CDR2 is SMNVEV (reference sequence). The CDR3 DNA reads TGTGCCAGCAGTCGGAGGGACCAAGAGACCCAGTACTTC. As protein: CASSRRDQETQYF.

V gene TRBV7-9 combines with J gene TRBJ1-4; 7 positions match TRBD1. Trimming cost V 0 bases and J 7 bases; bases outside gene matches: 5. The CDR3 length is 15 residues. Germline CDR1 is SEHNR and CDR2 is FQNEAQ (reference sequence). For the CDR3, the DNA is TGTGCCAGCAGCTTAGCCACAGGGGTGGGTGAAAAACTGTTTTTT. It yields the protein CASSLATGVGEKLFF.

The chain carries TRBV7-2 and TRBJ2-1, with 8 bases that match TRBD2. The CDR3 runs 16 residues. Germline V CDR1 and CDR2: SGHTA, FQGNSA. V shed 6 bases and J 8 bases; nucleotides not matched to a gene: 15. CDR3 sequence (DNA): TGTGCCAGCAGTCTAGTGGGGACTAGTTATGTCGATGAGCAGTTCTTC. It translates to CASSLVGTSYVDEQFF. The full variable domain, its missing parts supplied by reference TRBV7-2 and TRBJ2-1, is GAGVSQSPSNKVTEKGKDVELRCDPISGHTALYWYRQSLGQGLEFLIYFQGNSAPDKSGLPSDRFSAERTGGSVSTLTIQRTQQEDSAVYLCASSLVGTSYVDEQFFGPGTRLTVL.

The chain uses TRBV28 and TRBJ2-1; 8 bases are shared with TRBD2. The CDR3 length is 18 residues. J was trimmed by 5 bases and V by 3 bases; bases with no gene match: 15. The germline gives CDR1 MDHEN, CDR2 SYDVKM. CDR3 nucleotides: TGTGCCAGCAGTTTGGTGGGACTAGGTGGGATCAGGGACAATGAGCAGTTCTTC. Amino acids: CASSLVGLGGIRDNEQFF.

This clone was found once. V usage is TRBV2 and J usage is TRBJ1-1; D is possibly TRBD1 (5 bases). Germline lookup yields CDR1 SNHLY and CDR2 FYNNEI. The CDR3 contains 11 residues. Trimming took 8 bases from V and 5 from J, leaving 9 bases between them. CDR3 in DNA: TGTGCCAGCGCGGGGGGGACTGAAGCTTTCTTT. Translated, it gives CASAGGTEAFF.

V gene TRBV11-3 combines with J gene TRBJ1-1; weak D call: TRBD1 (5 bases). Trimming cost V 2 bases and J 5 bases, with 9 bases left between them. The germline gives CDR1 SGHNT, CDR2 YENEEA. This CDR3 spans 13 amino acids. CDR3 sequence (DNA): TGTGCCAGCAGCTTACAGGGCAGGACTGAAGCTTTCTTT. This codes for CASSLQGRTEAFF. Using reference TRBV11-3 and TRBJ1-1 for the parts outside the CDR3, the full variable domain is EAGVVQSPRYKIIEKKQPVAFWCNPISGHNTLYWYLQNLGQGPELLIRYENEEAVDDSQLPKDRFSAERLKGVDSTLKIQPAELGDSAVYLCASSLQGRTEAFFGQGTRLTVV.

The chain carries TRBV23-1 and TRBJ2-1; TRBD1 might be the D (5 bases). TRBV23-1 is treated as an ORF (open reading frame) with a function not yet certain. The V end was cut by 5 bases, the J end by 7 bases, with 18 bases between. This CDR3 has 15 amino acids. The CDR3 loop reads CASSSKDKQGNEQFF. The CDR3 DNA sequence: TGCGCCAGCAGTAGTAAGGACAAACAAGGGAATGAGCAGTTCTTC.

The chain joins TRBV5-6 to TRBJ1-6; 11 bases agree with TRBD1. This CDR3 spans 16 amino acids. Germline loops: CDR1 SGHDT, CDR2 YYEEEE. V dropped 1 base and J dropped 9; count of bases not matched to a gene: 6. The chain's CDR3 is CASSLTPGTGGSPLHF. Here the CDR3 DNA reads TGTGCCAGCAGCTTGACCCCCGGGACAGGGGGTTCACCCCTCCACTTT. The whole variable domain, filled in from reference TRBV5-6 and TRBJ1-6, reads DAGVTQSPTHLIKTRGQQVTLRCSPKSGHDTVSWYQQALGQGPQFIFQYYEEEERQRGNFPDRFSGHQFPNYSSELNVNALLLGDSALYLCASSLTPGTGGSPLHFGNGTRLTVT.

This chain uses TRBV9 with TRBJ2-1; 10 bases align to TRBD2. The CDR3 has 18 amino acids. CDR1 is SGDLS and CDR2 is YYNGEE in the germline V gene. The V segment lost 0 bases and the J segment 7 bases; nucleotides outside the gene matches: 13. The CDR3 region has the DNA TGTGCCAGCAGCGTAGCCCCTAGCGGGAGCGCCGGATCTAATGAGCAGTTCTTC. This codes for CASSVAPSGSAGSNEQFF. The entire variable domain, with the rest obtained from reference TRBV9 and TRBJ2-1, is as follows: DSGVTQTPKHLITATGQRVTLRCSPRSGDLSVYWYQQSLDQGLQFLIQYYNGEERAKGNILERFSAQQFPDLHSELNLSSLELGDSALYFCASSVAPSGSAGSNEQFFGPGTRLTVL.

This clone showed up just a few times. The J gene is TRBJ1-1, the V gene TRBV7-2, with no clear D. The CDR3 extends over 15 amino acids. The germline gives CDR1 SGHTA, CDR2 FQGNSA. Trimming left V 2 bases short and J 2 bases short, with 12 bases between. The CDR3 nucleotides are TGTGCCAGCAGCTTACCTCTCTACTCTAACACTGAAGCTTTCTTT. It encodes CASSLPLYSNTEAFF.